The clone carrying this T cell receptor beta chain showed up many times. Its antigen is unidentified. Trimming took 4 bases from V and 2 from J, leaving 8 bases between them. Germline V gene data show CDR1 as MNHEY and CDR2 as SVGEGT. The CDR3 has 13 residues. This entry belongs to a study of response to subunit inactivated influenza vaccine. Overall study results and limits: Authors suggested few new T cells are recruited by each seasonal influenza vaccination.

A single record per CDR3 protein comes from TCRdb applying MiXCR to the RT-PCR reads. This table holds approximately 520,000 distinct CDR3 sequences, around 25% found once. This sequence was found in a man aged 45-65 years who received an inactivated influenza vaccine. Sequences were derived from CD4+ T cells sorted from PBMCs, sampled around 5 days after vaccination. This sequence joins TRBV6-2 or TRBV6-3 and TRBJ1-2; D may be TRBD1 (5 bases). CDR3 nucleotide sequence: TGTGCCAGCAGTTTAAACAGGAACTATGGCTACACCTTC. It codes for CASSLNRNYGYTF.